The next 4 T cell receptor beta chains were all read from a single sample in a study of blood T cell repertoires in COVID-19. TCRdb's copy holds only in-frame clones and misses some; the assay was immunoSEQ multiplex PCR. Among about 190,000 clones, 60% to 85% were seen once, and the ten largest hold approximately 15%. What was sequenced was peripheral blood. The receptors shown here come from a man aged 60 to 75 with active or convalescent COVID-19.

This chain links TRBV19 with TRBJ2-5; 8 bases line up with TRBD2. Trimming cost V 1 base and J 3 bases; bases outside gene matches: 7. The CDR3 has 16 residues. Germline-derived CDR1 and CDR2 are LNHDA and SQIVND (reference sequence). The CDR3 spells CASSIGSGSEEETQYF. CDR3 in DNA: TGTGCCAGTAGTATAGGGAGCGGGAGTGAAGAAGAGACCCAGTACTTC. Supplemented by reference TRBV19 and TRBJ2-5, the full variable domain reads DGGITQSPKYLFRKEGQNVTLSCEQNLNHDAMYWYRQDPGQGLRLIYYSQIVNDFQKGDIAEGYSVSREKKESFPLTVTSAQKNPTAFYLCASSIGSGSEEETQYFGPGTRLLVL.

With regard to this clone: Distinct nucleotide sequences in the sample also encode this CDR3. J is TRBJ2-3 and V is TRBV7-2; D is possibly TRBD2 (6 bases). Germline CDR1 SGHTA, CDR2 FQGNSA. The CDR3 sequence is 16 residues long. V lost 5 bases to trimming and J lost 1 base, with 16 bases between them. CDR3: CASSPRRGGGTDTQYF. The CDR3 coding sequence is TGTGCCAGCAGCCCCCGTCGCGGCGGGGGCACAGATACGCAGTATTTT.

V usage is TRBV18 and J usage is TRBJ1-4, with a weak D call TRBD1 (6 bases). Germline V gene data show CDR1 as KGHSH and CDR2 as LQKENI. Trimming pared 5 bases from V and 0 bases from J, leaving 13 bases between. This CDR3 has 16 amino acids. CDR3 residues: CASSFRGIATNEKLFF. The CDR3 DNA reads as TGTGCCAGCTCATTCAGGGGTATTGCAACTAATGAAAAACTGTTTTTT. The whole variable domain, filled in from reference TRBV18 and TRBJ1-4, reads NAGVMQNPRHLVRRRGQEARLRCSPMKGHSHVYWYRQLPEEGLKFMVYLQKENIIDESGMPKERFSAEFPKEGPSILRIQQVVRGDSAAYFCASSFRGIATNEKLFFGSGTQLSVL.

The chain employs TRBV7-2 and TRBJ2-7; TRBD2 agrees at 8 bases. The V and J ends lost 4 bases and 3 bases, in that order; junction bases with no gene match: 5. CDR1 SGHTA and CDR2 FQGNSA come from the germline V gene. The CDR3 covers 14 residues. The CDR3 spells CASSSGLGYYEQYF. DNA of the CDR3: TGTGCCAGCAGCTCGGGACTAGGGTACTACGAGCAGTACTTC.